Reported below is one TCR beta chain. Its antigen is not known. The entry originates in a study of shared clonotypes between healthy human individuals. General observations from the study: Naive subsets generally exceeded memory subsets in estimated richness.

Profiling relied on immunoSEQ multiplex PCR, and the TCRdb table lists in-frame clones only, not all of them. The sample contains under 1 million clones, around 96% of which appear only once. Germline V CDR1 and CDR2: PRHDT, FYEKMQ (reference sequence). The V segment lost 5 bases and the J segment 2 bases; nucleotides outside the gene matches: 12. The CDR3 totals 17 residues. CD45RO-negative cells were positively selected for CCR7, leaving out terminally differentiated effector memory CD45RA+ cells. The chain joins TRBV13 to TRBJ2-3; TRBD1 matches at 8 bases. The sequenced sample consisted of naive CD8+ T cells sorted from blood. The clonotype originates from a man younger than 45 in good health. The CDR3 sequence is CASSLTFEGQDTDTQYF. The CDR3 coding sequence is TGTGCCAGCAGCCTGACCTTCGAGGGACAGGACACAGATACGCAGTATTTT.